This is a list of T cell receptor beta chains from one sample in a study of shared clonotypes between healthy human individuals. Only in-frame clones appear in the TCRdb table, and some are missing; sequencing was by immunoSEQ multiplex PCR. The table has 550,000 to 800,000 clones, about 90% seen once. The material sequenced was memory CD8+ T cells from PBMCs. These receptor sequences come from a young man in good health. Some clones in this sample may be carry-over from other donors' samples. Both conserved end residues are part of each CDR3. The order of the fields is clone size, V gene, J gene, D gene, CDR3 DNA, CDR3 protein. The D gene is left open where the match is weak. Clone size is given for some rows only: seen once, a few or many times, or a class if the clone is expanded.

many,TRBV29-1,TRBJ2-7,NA,TGCAGCGTTTTCTTTTTAGGCGAGCAGTACTTC,CSVFFLGEQYF
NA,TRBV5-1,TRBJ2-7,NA,TGCGCCAGCAGCTTGGTGAGGGGGGGATCCTACGAGCAGTACTTC,CASSLVRGGSYEQYF
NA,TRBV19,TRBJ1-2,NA,TGTGCCAGTAGTATAGATCCGGGGCATGGCTACACCTTC,CASSIDPGHGYTF
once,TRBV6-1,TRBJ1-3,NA,TGTGCCAGCAGTGCGTCGGACACTTCTGGAAACACCATATATTTT,CASSASDTSGNTIYF
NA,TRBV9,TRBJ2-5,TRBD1,TGTGCCAGCAGCCCGAGGGGGACAGGCTCGGTTCAGGAGACCCAGTACTTC,CASSPRGTGSVQETQYF
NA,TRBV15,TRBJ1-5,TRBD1,TGTGCCACCAGCTTCGGGACAGCGAATCAGCCCCAGCATTTT,CATSFGTANQPQHF
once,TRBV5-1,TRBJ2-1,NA,TGCGCCAGCCGCTACAAAGATCGACGAACACCGGAACCCGGTGAGCAGTTCTTC,CASRYKDRRTPEPGEQFF
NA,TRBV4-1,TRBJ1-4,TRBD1,TGCGCCAGCAGCCGGACACAGGGGGCGCAAACTAATGAAAAACTGTTTTTT,CASSRTQGAQTNEKLFF
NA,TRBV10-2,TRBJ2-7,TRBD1,TGCGCCAGCATTCACTGGACGGGGACAGGGACCTACGAGCAGTACTTC,CASIHWTGTGTYEQYF
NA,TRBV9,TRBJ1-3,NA,TGTGCCAGCTCTGGAAACACCATATATTTT,CASSGNTIYF
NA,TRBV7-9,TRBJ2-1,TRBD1,TGTGCCAGCAGCCCCGGGACAGGGGGCCGCGATGAGCAGTTCTTC,CASSPGTGGRDEQFF
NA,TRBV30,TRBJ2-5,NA,TGTGCCTGGAGTGGGACGCGCCAAGAGACCCAGTACTTC,CAWSGTRQETQYF
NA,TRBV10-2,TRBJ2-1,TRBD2,TGCGCCACCCAACCCGGGAGGGCCCCCTACAATGAGCAGTTCTTC,CATQPGRAPYNEQFF
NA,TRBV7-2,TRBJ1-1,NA,TGTGCCAGCAGCTCAACCCCTCCGGACACCCCGGGGGTAGCTTTCTTT,CASSSTPPDTPGVAFF
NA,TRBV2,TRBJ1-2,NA,TGTGCCAGCAACCAGGGTAACCCCTATCCTAACTATGGCTACACCTTC,CASNQGNPYPNYGYTF
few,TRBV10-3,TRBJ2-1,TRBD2,TGTGCCATCAGTGAGACTGGGACTACGGCCGTCTACAATGAGCAGTTCTTC,CAISETGTTAVYNEQFF
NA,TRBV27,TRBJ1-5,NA,TGTGCCAGCAGTTTATCGGTGGGTACAGTGGGCGATCAGCCCCAGCATTTT,CASSLSVGTVGDQPQHF
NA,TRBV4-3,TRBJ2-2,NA,TGCGCCAGCAGCCCGAACTGGGCCGGGGAGCTGTTTTTT,CASSPNWAGELFF
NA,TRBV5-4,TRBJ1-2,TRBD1,TGTGCCAGCAGCGGACAGGGATTCATGCGGGGCTACACCTTC,CASSGQGFMRGYTF
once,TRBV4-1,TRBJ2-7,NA,TGCGCCAGCTCCCCCAGGGCGGGAGAGCAGTACTTC,CASSPRAGEQYF
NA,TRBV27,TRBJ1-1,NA,TGTGCCAGCAGTTTATTACGGCTGAGGGGCTTGAACACTGAAGCTTTCTTT,CASSLLRLRGLNTEAFF
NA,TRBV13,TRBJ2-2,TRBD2,TGTGCCAGCAGCGCCTGGACTAGCGGGAACACCGGGGAGCTGTTTTTT,CASSAWTSGNTGELFF
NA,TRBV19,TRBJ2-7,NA,TGTGCCAGTAGTATCGTCCTAGCGAGACGATACGAGCAGTACTTC,CASSIVLARRYEQYF
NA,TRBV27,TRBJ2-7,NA,TGTGCCAGCAGTTTATGGGCACGATCCTACGAGCAGTACTTC,CASSLWARSYEQYF
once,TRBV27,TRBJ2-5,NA,TGTGCCAGCAGTTTATATTACACGGGGGCTATTGCAGAGACCCAGTACTTC,CASSLYYTGAIAETQYF
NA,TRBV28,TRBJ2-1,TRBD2,TGTGCCAGCAGCACGGGACTAGCGCTGAGGGAGAATGAGCAGTTCTTC,CASSTGLALRENEQFF
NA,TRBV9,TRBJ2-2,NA,TGTGCCAGCAGCGTAGTCGGGGCGGTGAACACCGGGGAGCTGTTTTTT,CASSVVGAVNTGELFF
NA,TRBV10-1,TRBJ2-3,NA,TGCGCCAGCAGTGAGGTTTACGGCGGGGGCACAGATACGCAGTATTTT,CASSEVYGGGTDTQYF
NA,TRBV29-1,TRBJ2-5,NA,TGCAGCGTACCCTCCAGGGTCCAAGAGACCCAGTACTTC,CSVPSRVQETQYF
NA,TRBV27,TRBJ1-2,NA,TGTGCCAGCAGTTTAAAGGCCGGGGCGTTTGGCTACACCTTC,CASSLKAGAFGYTF
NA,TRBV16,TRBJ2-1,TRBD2,TGTGCCAGCAGCCAATTAATAGCGGGAGGTTACAATGAGCAGTTCTTC,CASSQLIAGGYNEQFF
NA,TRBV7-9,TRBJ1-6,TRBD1,TGTGCCAGCAGCTTAGAGACCAGGACAGGCACAAATTCACCCCTCCACTTT,CASSLETRTGTNSPLHF
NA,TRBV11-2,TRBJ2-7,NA,TGTGCCAGCAGCTTGTACGCTTCCTACGAGCAGTACTTC,CASSLYASYEQYF
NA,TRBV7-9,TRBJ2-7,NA,TGTGCCAGCAGCTACCGGGACGGTTCCTACGAGCAGTACTTC,CASSYRDGSYEQYF
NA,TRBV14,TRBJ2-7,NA,TGTGCCAGCAGCCTACCGACAGCCTCCTACGAGCAGTACTTC,CASSLPTASYEQYF
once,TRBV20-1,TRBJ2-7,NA,TGCAGTGCTAGACGTATCTACGAGCAGTACTTC,CSARRIYEQYF
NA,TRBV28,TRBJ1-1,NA,TGTGCCAGCAGTTTATCGACCCGGGACCCACGACTTGAAGCTTTCTTT,CASSLSTRDPRLEAFF
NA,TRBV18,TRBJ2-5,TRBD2,TGTGCCAGCTCACCACCGCGGCTAGCGGGCATCCAAGAGACCCAGTACTTC,CASSPPRLAGIQETQYF
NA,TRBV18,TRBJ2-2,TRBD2,TGTGCCAGCTCACCGCTAGCGGGGAGCCCCACCGGGGAGCTGTTTTTT,CASSPLAGSPTGELFF
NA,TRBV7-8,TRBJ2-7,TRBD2,TGTGCCAGCAGCTCACTAGCGGGAGGGCCGATCGAGCAGTACTTC,CASSSLAGGPIEQYF
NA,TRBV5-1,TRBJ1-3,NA,TGCGCCAGCAGCTCGTCTACCTGGTCTGGAAACACCATATATTTT,CASSSSTWSGNTIYF
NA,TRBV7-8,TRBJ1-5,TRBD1,TGTGCCAGCAGCTTACAGGGGGGTAGCAATCAGCCCCAGCATTTT,CASSLQGGSNQPQHF
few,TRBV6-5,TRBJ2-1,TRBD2,TGTGCCAGCAGTTACTCGCGGGGGAGCTCCTACAATGAGCAGTTCTTC,CASSYSRGSSYNEQFF
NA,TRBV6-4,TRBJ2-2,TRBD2,TGTGCCAGCAGTGACACTAGCGGGAGCGGCGGGGAGCTGTTTTTT,CASSDTSGSGGELFF
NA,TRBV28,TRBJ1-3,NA,TGTGCCAGCAGCCGGCACCGACCGCTTGGAAACACCATATATTTT,CASSRHRPLGNTIYF
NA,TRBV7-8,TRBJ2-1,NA,TGTGCCAGCAGCTCCGAGCGGAGCTCCTACAATGAGCAGTTCTTC,CASSSERSSYNEQFF